This TCR beta chain stems from a study of glioma-infiltrating T cells. TCR alpha and beta CDR3 regions were amplified from RNA using iRepertoire nested multiplex PCR. TCRdb re-called the multiplex PCR reads through MiXCR, storing one row per CDR3 protein. The sample comprises some 99,000 distinct CDR3 sequences, less than 30% of which are singletons, and roughly a third rests with the top ten. The germline V and J ends were trimmed by 5 bases and 2 bases, with 4 bases remaining between them. CDR3 length: 11 residues. Per germline, CDR1 MNHEY and CDR2 SVGEGT. By sample share, this clonotype is medium-sized.

V gene TRBV6-2 or TRBV6-3 combines with J gene TRBJ2-7, with D unresolved. The sequenced material came from glioma tissue, nonneoplastic brain tissue, or PBMCs (not recorded which). This receptor was taken from a human donor with low-grade glioma or glioblastoma, undergoing nonglioma brain surgery, or in good health (not recorded which). The CDR3 sequence: CASSSPYEQYF. The DNA of the CDR3 is TGTGCCAGCAGTAGCCCCTACGAGCAGTACTTC.